This T cell receptor (beta chain) appears in the sequencing data of a study of CD4 T cells in relation to SARS-CoV-2 and coronaviruses. This CDR3 is 17 amino acids long. Germline values: CDR1 SEHNR, CDR2 FQNEAQ (reference sequence). V lost 5 bases to trimming and J lost 0 bases; unmatched junction nucleotides: 6. This clone was seen only once. Naive and memory CD4+ T cell DNA was deep-sequenced without culture. Only in-frame clones appear in the TCRdb table, and some are missing; sequencing was by immunoSEQ multiplex PCR. The sample gives around 70,000 clones, 75% to 90% of which show up once; 1.6% is in the top ten. The unexposed donors gave CD4+ T cells in about 2010-2019, prior to COVID-19.

Source material: memory CD4+ T cells from PBMCs. This receptor was identified in a human donor in good health. This rearrangement joins TRBV7-9 to TRBJ2-6; 8 nucleotides line up with TRBD1. The CDR3 protein is CASSNRGANSGANVLTF. The CDR3 region has the DNA TGTGCCAGCAGCAACAGGGGGGCCAACTCTGGGGCCAACGTCCTGACTTTC.